This entry lists 17 T cell receptor beta chains sequenced from one sample in a study of CD8 T cells in ankylosing spondylitis. A single record per CDR3 protein comes from TCRdb applying MiXCR to the 5' RACE reads. Of about 69,000 distinct CDR3 sequences listed, over 4% are singletons. The sequenced sample was blood, either unsorted or a sorted T cell fraction (not recorded which). The receptors shown here come from a male donor with ankylosing spondylitis or in good health (not recorded which).

In this sample, this clonotype turned up many times. The chain uses TRBV29-1 and TRBJ1-1; perhaps TRBD1 as D (5 bases). Between the trimmed V and J ends, which lost 4 bases and 4 bases, there was a span of 13 bases. The CDR3 is made up of 13 amino acids. Germline V gene lookup returns CDR1 SQVTM and CDR2 ANQGSEA. The CDR3 DNA reads as TGCAGCGTTGTAGTAGGAGGGGTCACTGAAGCTTTCTTT. It translates to CSVVVGGVTEAFF.

In this sample, this clonotype turned up many times. V usage is TRBV5-1 and J usage is TRBJ2-3; D might be TRBD2 (7 bases). This CDR3 is built from 16 residues. Per the germline V gene, CDR1 is SGHRS and CDR2 is YFSETQ. Trimming cost V 7 bases and J 3 bases, with 21 bases left between them. CDR3 DNA: TGCGCCAGCTCCTCTGGCGGGGGAAGGGGGACAGATACGCAGTATTTT. Encoded protein: CASSSGGGRGTDTQYF.

In its sample, this clonotype was seen a few times. The J gene is TRBJ2-6, the V gene TRBV9; 8 positions agree with TRBD1. The V and J ends lost 6 bases and 7 bases, in that order; junction bases with no gene match: 9. This CDR3 is built from 15 residues. Germline CDR1 reads SGDLS; CDR2 reads YYNGEE. CDR3 nucleotides: TGTGCCAGCACACCCGGACAGGGTTTTGCCAACGTCCTGACTTTC. Protein product: CASTPGQGFANVLTF.

Within the sample, this clonotype is medium-sized. The rearrangement links TRBV27 to TRBJ2-1; the match to TRBD1 covers 8 bases. This CDR3 has 17 residues. V lost 6 bases, J lost 8 bases, and 18 bases stayed unmatched. The germline CDR1 and CDR2 sequences are MNHEY and SMNVEV (reference sequence). CDR3: CASRHTFGDRLVDEQFF. Here the CDR3 DNA reads TGTGCCAGCAGACATACCTTCGGGGACAGGCTGGTCGATGAGCAGTTCTTC.

This clonotype came up many times. The rearrangement joins TRBV5-1 to TRBJ1-2; no clear D gene. This CDR3 region has 14 residues. V gave up 4 bases and J gave up 4 bases, with 14 bases separating them. The germline CDR1 and CDR2 sequences are SGHRS and YFSETQ. DNA of the CDR3: TGCGCCAGCAGCCTCAGGACCGGCGGCTATGGCTACACCTTC. This translates into CASSLRTGGYGYTF.

This clonotype was observed at least ten times. The chain joins TRBV10-3 to TRBJ1-6, with D uncertain. The CDR3 sequence is 13 residues long. Trimming left V 8 bases short and J 13 bases short, with 18 bases between. Germline loops: CDR1 ENHRY, CDR2 SYGVKD. DNA for the CDR3: TGTGCCATCCCCTTAAACTCGTACCAGCCCCTCCACTTT. Encoded protein: CAIPLNSYQPLHF.

The table lists this clonotype with many counts. This chain connects TRBV5-1 to TRBJ2-7; D may be TRBD1 (5 bases). Looked up from germline, CDR1 is SGHRS and CDR2 is YFSETQ. V was trimmed by 1 base and J by 2 bases, leaving 13 bases between them. This CDR3 is 15 amino acids long. CDR3 sequence reads: CASSLLSQGTYEQYF. CDR3 nucleotides: TGCGCCAGCAGCTTGTTATCCCAGGGAACCTACGAGCAGTACTTC.

This clonotype came up many times. V is TRBV24-1 and J is TRBJ2-3; 7 bases fit TRBD2. From germline, CDR1 is KGHDR and CDR2 SFDVKD. This CDR3 has 20 residues. After removal of 4 bases from V and 4 bases from J, the junction contained 22 bases not matched to a gene. CDR3 residues: CATSEPPGGAGLLGADTQYF. The DNA of the CDR3 is TGTGCCACCAGTGAGCCACCCGGGGGAGCGGGGCTTTTAGGCGCAGATACGCAGTATTTT.

This clonotype was recorded at least ten times. This chain uses TRBV7-2 with TRBJ1-1; D unresolved. Trimming pared 4 bases from V and 4 bases from J, leaving 10 bases between. The CDR3 totals 13 residues. Germline-derived CDR1 and CDR2 are SGHTA and FQGNSA. CDR3 nucleotides: TGTGCCAGCAGCTCGATCTGGGCCACTGAAGCTTTCTTT. Its translation: CASSSIWATEAFF.

This clonotype was found many times. This chain joins TRBV20-1 and TRBJ2-5; 7 nucleotides line up with TRBD1. CDR3 length equals 15 residues. V gave up 0 bases and J gave up 5 bases; unmatched junction bases: 9. Germline CDR1 and CDR2: DFQATT and SNEGSKA (reference sequence). The CDR3 sequence is CSARDLEGAGETQYF. The CDR3 bases are TGCAGTGCTAGAGATCTTGAGGGGGCAGGGGAGACCCAGTACTTC.

This clonotype was detected many times. V gene TRBV6-5 combines with J gene TRBJ2-1; possible D gene TRBD2, 5 bases. Germline V gene sequence: CDR1 MNHEY, CDR2 SVGAGI. Trimming pared 0 bases from V and 8 bases from J, leaving 14 bases between. This CDR3 comprises 15 residues. The CDR3 nucleotides read TGTGCCAGCAGTTACTCCGGACTCCCCGGGGATGAGCAGTTCTTC. Translated, it gives CASSYSGLPGDEQFF.

This clonotype was detected ten times or more. The genes are TRBV18 and TRBJ2-3; TRBD1 agrees at 9 bases. V lost 3 bases to trimming and J lost 4 bases; unmatched junction nucleotides: 5. This CDR3 has 15 residues. The germline gives CDR1 KGHSH, CDR2 LQKENI. Here the CDR3 reads CASSPIGTGPDTQYF. DNA for the CDR3: TGTGCCAGCTCACCTATCGGGACAGGGCCAGATACGCAGTATTTT.

This clonotype was detected ten times or more. The rearrangement uses TRBV20-1 and TRBJ2-5, with D perhaps matching TRBD2 (6 bases). This CDR3 comprises 16 residues. Trimming left V 6 bases short and J 4 bases short, with 24 bases between. CDR1 is DFQATT and CDR2 is SNEGSKA in the germline V gene (reference sequence). CDR3 amino acids: CSAPIRRPDGGETQYF. As DNA, the CDR3 is TGCAGTGCACCAATTAGGAGGCCGGACGGGGGAGAGACCCAGTACTTC.

This clonotype was recorded many times. The chain employs TRBV5-1 and TRBJ2-7, with a possible D match to TRBD1 (5 bases). This CDR3 is built from 12 residues. Trimming took off 4 bases at V and 5 bases at J, with 10 bases between the two ends. The germline V gene encodes CDR1 SGHRS and CDR2 YFSETQ. The CDR3 DNA sequence: TGCGCCAGCAGCCTAGAGACAGACGAGCAGTACTTC. Translated: CASSLETDEQYF.

This clonotype was observed many times. The chain carries TRBV24-1 and TRBJ2-1, with 8 bases fitting TRBD1. Germline V gene lookup returns CDR1 KGHDR and CDR2 SFDVKD. J was trimmed by 7 bases and V by 8 bases; bases with no gene match: 12. The CDR3 has 15 residues. Written as DNA, the CDR3 is TGTGCCACCACCCCAGGACAGGGTGATAGTAATGAGCAGTTCTTC. Translating gives CATTPGQGDSNEQFF.

This clonotype was seen only a few times. This rearrangement joins TRBV4-3 to TRBJ2-1; either TRBD1 or TRBD2 may fit D (5 bases each). V lost 5 bases and J 9 bases, leaving 17 bases between the germline ends. The CDR3 is made up of 14 amino acids. The V gene's germline CDR1 is LGHNA and CDR2 YSLEER. CDR3 loop: CASSLGTVVPEQFF. For the CDR3, the DNA is TGCGCCAGCAGCTTAGGGACCGTCGTCCCTGAGCAGTTCTTC.

This clonotype was seen at least ten times. The rearrangement uses TRBV5-1 and TRBJ1-4; D unclear. Germline V CDR1 and CDR2: SGHRS, YFSETQ. V was shortened by 1 base and J by 0 bases, with 7 bases between the two germline ends. The CDR3 contains 15 residues. The CDR3 DNA sequence: TGCGCCAGCAGCTTGAATGTTGCAACTAATGAAAAACTGTTTTTT. Translated: CASSLNVATNEKLFF.